This TCR beta chain was identified during a study of T cells in Graves' hyperthyroidism and ophthalmopathy. Amplification yielded TCR beta CDR3 regions, with RNA transcripts as the source. First-round RT-PCR targeting the TCR CDR3 was performed with the HTBI primer set. TCRdb independently ran MiXCR on the multiplex PCR reads; one entry per CDR3 protein. The data hold 80,000 to 100,000 distinct CDR3 sequences, with roughly 37% observed a single time. Germline V lookup: CDR1 MNHEY, CDR2 SVGAGI. The germline V and J ends were trimmed by 2 bases and 2 bases, with 9 bases remaining between them. The CDR3 is 14 amino acids.

The sequence was collected from a woman aged 30 to 39 with Graves' hyperthyroidism. The sequencing sample was made of peripheral blood or thyroid tissue (not recorded which). The rearrangement links TRBV6-5 to TRBJ2-5; D gene ambiguous. CDR3 amino acids: CASSYGQVQETQYF. CDR3 nucleotide sequence: TGTGCCAGCAGTTACGGGCAAGTACAAGAGACCCAGTACTTC.